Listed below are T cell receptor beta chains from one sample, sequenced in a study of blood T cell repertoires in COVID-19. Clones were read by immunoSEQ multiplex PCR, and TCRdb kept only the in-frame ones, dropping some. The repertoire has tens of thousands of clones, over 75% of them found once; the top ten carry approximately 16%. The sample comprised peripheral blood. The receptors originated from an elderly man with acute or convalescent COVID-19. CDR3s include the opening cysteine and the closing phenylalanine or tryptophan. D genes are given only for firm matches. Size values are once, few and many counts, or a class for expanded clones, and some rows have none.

TGTGCCAGCTGGACAGGTGACTACAATGAGCAGTTCTTC,CASWTGDYNEQFF,.,TRBJ2-1,TRBV6-5,TRBD1
TGTGCCAGCAGCTCCTCAGGCGGGGGGGCCGGGGAGACCCAGTACTTC,CASSSSGGGAGETQYF,.,TRBJ2-5,TRBV7-6,TRBD2
TGTGCCAGCAGCTCCCTAGCGGGACTATACAATGAGCAGTTCTTC,CASSSLAGLYNEQFF,.,TRBJ2-1,TRBV7-2,TRBD2
TGTGCCAGTAGTGCACAGGGGGGCACAGATACGCAGTATTTT,CASSAQGGTDTQYF,few,TRBJ2-3,TRBV19,TRBD1
TGTGCCAGCAGCCCTTGGACAGGCCAAGAGACCCAGTACTTC,CASSPWTGQETQYF,.,TRBJ2-5,TRBV7-9,TRBD1
TGTGCCAGCAGCTTGGAACAGGGGCGGAATTCACCCCTCCACTTT,CASSLEQGRNSPLHF,.,TRBJ1-6,TRBV5-5,TRBD1
TGTGCCAGCTCCCCCACTTTTGGGACAGGGGTCGGGGGCACTGAAGCTTTCTTT,CASSPTFGTGVGGTEAFF,.,TRBJ1-1,TRBV18,TRBD1
TGTGCCAGCAGCCAACAGGGTCAGCCCCAGCATTTT,CASSQQGQPQHF,.,TRBJ1-5,TRBV7-8,.
TGTGCCACGTTAGAGGACAGGGGACACAACTATGGCTACACCTTC,CATLEDRGHNYGYTF,.,TRBJ1-2,TRBV6-5,TRBD1
TGTGCCAGCAGCCGACAGGGTGGCTACACCTTC,CASSRQGGYTF,.,TRBJ1-2,TRBV3-1/TRBV3-2,TRBD1
TGTGCCAGCAGCCAAGGGTACGCGGGCACTGAAGCTTTCTTT,CASSQGYAGTEAFF,.,TRBJ1-1,TRBV3-1/TRBV3-2,.
TGTGCCTACGCGGGGGGCGAGCGTGGGGAGACCCAGTACTTC,CAYAGGERGETQYF,.,TRBJ2-5,TRBV30,TRBD2
TGTGCCAGCTCACTCTCAGGGGGGCCTAACTATGGCTACACCTTC,CASSLSGGPNYGYTF,.,TRBJ1-2,TRBV18,TRBD1
TGTGCCAGCAGCCAAGAGGGGCAGAACACTGAAGCTTTCTTT,CASSQEGQNTEAFF,.,TRBJ1-1,TRBV3-1/TRBV3-2,.
TGTGCCAGCAGCAGGGAGCGGTCGGGCACCGGGGAGCTGTTTTTT,CASSRERSGTGELFF,.,TRBJ2-2,TRBV3-1/TRBV3-2,.
TGTGCCAGCAGCCTCTCAGGCTACGAGCAGTACTTC,CASSLSGYEQYF,.,TRBJ2-7,TRBV7-8,.
TGTGCCAGCAGCCACGGGTCTACCCCCGGGAACACTGAAGCTTTCTTT,CASSHGSTPGNTEAFF,few,TRBJ1-1,TRBV5-4,.
TGCGCCAGCAGCTTGGGGACCTGGACCGGGAGTCGTCTTCAAGAGACCCAGTACTTC,CASSLGTWTGSRLQETQYF,.,TRBJ2-5,TRBV5-1,.
TGTGCCAGCAGCTTGGGAGTCACCTATGGCTACACCTTC,CASSLGVTYGYTF,.,TRBJ1-2,TRBV5-4,.
TGTGCCAGCTCACCCTCGGGACAGCTATACACCGGGGAGCTGTTTTTT,CASSPSGQLYTGELFF,.,TRBJ2-2,TRBV18,TRBD1
TGTGCCTGGAGTGTAGAGGACAGCGGAAATAATGAAAAACTGTTTTTT,CAWSVEDSGNNEKLFF,once,TRBJ1-4,TRBV30,.
TGTGCCAGTAGTAGGACAGGTCAAGAGACCCAGTACTTC,CASSRTGQETQYF,.,TRBJ2-5,TRBV19,TRBD1
TGTGCCAGCAGCTTGGGGGGACAGGGGAAAGAGACCCAGTACTTC,CASSLGGQGKETQYF,.,TRBJ2-5,TRBV5-4,TRBD1
TGTGCCAGCAGCGTAGCCTCCTCTGGGGCCAACGTCCTGACTTTC,CASSVASSGANVLTF,.,TRBJ2-6,TRBV9,.
TGTGCCAGCAGCTTGGATAACAGGGCGAACACCGGGGAGCTGTTTTTT,CASSLDNRANTGELFF,.,TRBJ2-2,TRBV5-4,.
TGTGCCAGCAGCTTGATCGGGACAGATACGCTTCGGACCCAGTACTTC,CASSLIGTDTLRTQYF,.,TRBJ2-5,TRBV5-5,TRBD1
TGTGCCACCAGCAGCTCCCAGGGATTTCAGCCCCAGCATTTT,CATSSSQGFQPQHF,.,TRBJ1-5,TRBV15,.
TGTGCCAGCAGTTCCCCGGGACAGGGTTTCGATGGCTACACCTTC,CASSSPGQGFDGYTF,.,TRBJ1-2,TRBV28,TRBD1